The entry that follows covers one T cell receptor beta chain sequence. Its target is unknown. A single record per CDR3 protein comes from TCRdb applying MiXCR to the 5' RACE reads. The sample holds roughly 240,000 distinct CDR3 sequences, roughly 7% seen once. CDR3 length equals 13 residues. The germline V gene encodes CDR1 SEHNR and CDR2 FQNEAQ (reference sequence). After removal of 5 bases from V and 5 bases from J, the junction contained 5 bases not matched to a gene. This specimen belongs to a study of identical twins. General study results and limits: Without tracking the same donors, conclusions rested on cross-sectional statistical analysis. Shared out-of-frame alpha sequences (those common to twins) showed excess low generation probability. Sequences that were beta out-of-frame showed weaker excess twin sharing. Memory repertoires showed no such pattern, whereas abundant cord blood beta clonotypes carried fewer insertions.

These same data were also listed under a study on yellow fever vaccine responses in identical twins.

This TCR came from a woman younger than 30 in good health. The chain uses TRBV7-9 and TRBJ2-7; 8 bases map to TRBD1. Sequenced sample: memory (CD45RO+) T cells sorted from blood. In DNA, the CDR3 is TGTGCCAGCAGCCGGACAGGGCTTAACGAGCAGTACTTC. As protein: CASSRTGLNEQYF.